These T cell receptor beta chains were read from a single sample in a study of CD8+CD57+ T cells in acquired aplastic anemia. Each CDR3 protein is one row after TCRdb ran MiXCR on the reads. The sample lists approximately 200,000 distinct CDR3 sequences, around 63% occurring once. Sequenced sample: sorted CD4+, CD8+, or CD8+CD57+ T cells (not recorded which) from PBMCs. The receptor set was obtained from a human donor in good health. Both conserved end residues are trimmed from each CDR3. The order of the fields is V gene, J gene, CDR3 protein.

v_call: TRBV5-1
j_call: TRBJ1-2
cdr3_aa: ASSLEAGTANGYT

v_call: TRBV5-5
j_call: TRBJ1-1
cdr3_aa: ASSAGTGLFDAF

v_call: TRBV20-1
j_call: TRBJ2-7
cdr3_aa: SARGGEAYEQY

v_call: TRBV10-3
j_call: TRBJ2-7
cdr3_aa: AISEDRAIINEQY

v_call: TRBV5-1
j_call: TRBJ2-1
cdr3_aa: ASSSSGASYNEQF

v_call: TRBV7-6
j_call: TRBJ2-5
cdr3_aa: ASSLLDGLAIQETQY

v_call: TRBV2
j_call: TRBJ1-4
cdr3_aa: ASSEEDAYEKLF

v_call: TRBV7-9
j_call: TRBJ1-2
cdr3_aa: ASSYRGSRDGYT

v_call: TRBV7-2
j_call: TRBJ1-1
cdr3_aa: ASSSPVRNTEAF

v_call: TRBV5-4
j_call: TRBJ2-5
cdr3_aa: ASSPRDRAGETQY

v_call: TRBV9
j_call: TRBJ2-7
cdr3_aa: ASSLEWGASYEQY

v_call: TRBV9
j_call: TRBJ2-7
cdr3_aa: ASSVVEGNEQY

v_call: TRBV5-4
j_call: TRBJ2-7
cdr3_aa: ASSWGVAGDYEQY

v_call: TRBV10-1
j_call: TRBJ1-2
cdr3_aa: ASSVQGHYGYT

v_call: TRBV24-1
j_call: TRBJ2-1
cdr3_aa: ATRGTGNEQF

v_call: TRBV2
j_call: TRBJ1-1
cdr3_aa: ANPGRNTEAF

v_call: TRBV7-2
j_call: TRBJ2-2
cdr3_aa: ASRDGQRGTGELF

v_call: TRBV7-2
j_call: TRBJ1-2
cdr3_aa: ASSAGQGWGYT

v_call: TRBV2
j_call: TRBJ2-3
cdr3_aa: ASSEQSITTDTQY

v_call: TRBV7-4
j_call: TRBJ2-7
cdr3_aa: ASSPEREQY

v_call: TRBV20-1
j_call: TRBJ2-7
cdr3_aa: SARPLAGDTYEQY

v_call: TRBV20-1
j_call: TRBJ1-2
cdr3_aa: SARQVNYGYT

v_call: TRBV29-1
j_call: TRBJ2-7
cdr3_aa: SVRGQASYEQY

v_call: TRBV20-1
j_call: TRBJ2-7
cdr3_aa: SAGAQGPLDEQY